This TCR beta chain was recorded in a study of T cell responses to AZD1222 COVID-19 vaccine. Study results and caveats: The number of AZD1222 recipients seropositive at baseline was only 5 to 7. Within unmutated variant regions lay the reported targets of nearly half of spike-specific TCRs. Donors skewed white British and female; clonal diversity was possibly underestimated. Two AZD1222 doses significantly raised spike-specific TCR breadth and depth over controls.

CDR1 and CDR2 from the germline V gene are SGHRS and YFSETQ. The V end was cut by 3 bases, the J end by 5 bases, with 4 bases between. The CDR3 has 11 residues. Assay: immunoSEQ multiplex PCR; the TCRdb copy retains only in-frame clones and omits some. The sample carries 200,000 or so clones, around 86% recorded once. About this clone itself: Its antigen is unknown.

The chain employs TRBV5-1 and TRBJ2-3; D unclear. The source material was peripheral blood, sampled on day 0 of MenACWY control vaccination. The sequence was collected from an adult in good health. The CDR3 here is CASSWGDTQYF. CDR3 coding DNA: TGCGCCAGCAGCTGGGGAGATACGCAGTATTTT. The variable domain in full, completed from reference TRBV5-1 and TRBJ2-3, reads KAGVTQTPRYLIKTRGQQVTLSCSPISGHRSVSWYQQTPGQGLQFLFEYFSETQRNKGNFPGRFSGRQFSNSRSEMNVSTLELGDSALYLCASSWGDTQYFGPGTRLTVL.